One sample yielded the 25 T cell receptor beta chains listed below, sequenced in a study of human T cells and chemical hapten exposure. MiXCR was run by TCRdb on the RACE reads, yielding one entry per CDR3 protein. The sample carries around 360,000 distinct CDR3 sequences, about 6.3% recorded once. As for time point: patch test 2, 6 weeks after DPC sensitization. The treatment denotes: therapeutic diphenylcyclopropenone sensitization with weekly scalp DPC. This specimen was whole blood, taken in connection with sensitization to the hapten diphenylcyclopropenone (DPC). Receptor source: a woman aged 18-29 years with alopecia areata. Some clones in this sample may be carry-over from other donors' samples.

The genes are TRBV4-3 and TRBJ2-3, with 10 bases aligning to TRBD2. V shed 4 bases, J shed 7 bases, and the junction held 8 bases outside the gene matches. The CDR3 extends over 15 amino acids. CDR1 and CDR2 from the germline V gene are LGHNA and YSLEER. The CDR3 DNA reads as TGCGCCAGCAGCCCCACCCTAGCGGGGGTAAATACGCAGTATTTT. This encodes CASSPTLAGVNTQYF.

The chain uses TRBV3-1 and TRBJ1-2; D gene unclear. Germline assignment: CDR1 LGHDT and CDR2 YNNKEL (reference sequence). There are 14 residues in the CDR3. V dropped 0 bases and J dropped 7 bases, with 12 bases sitting between them. In nucleotides, the CDR3 is TGTGCCAGCAGCCAAGATCTTGAGGGAGTTGGCTACACCTTC. It yields the protein CASSQDLEGVGYTF.

In this sample, this clonotype turned up many times. The chain employs TRBV5-1 and TRBJ1-4, with D perhaps matching TRBD1 (6 bases). The CDR3 totals 13 residues. The germline gives CDR1 SGHRS, CDR2 YFSETQ. V lost 7 bases to trimming and J lost 8 bases, with 15 bases between them. CDR3 sequence reads: CASRLGGGEKLFF. CDR3 nucleotide sequence: TGCGCCAGCCGTCTAGGGGGGGGCGAAAAACTGTTTTTT.

The chain has TRBV7-2 and TRBJ1-2; 8 bases align to TRBD1. V lost 3 bases, J lost 1 base, and 4 bases stayed unmatched. Germline V CDR1 and CDR2: SGHTA, FQGNSA. This CDR3 is 15 amino acids long. DNA for the CDR3: TGTGCCAGCAGCTTCCAGGACAGGGATAACTATGGCTACACCTTC. As protein: CASSFQDRDNYGYTF.

The V call is TRBV5-1, the J call TRBJ2-5, with unresolved D. The V gene lost 3 bases and the J gene lost 2 bases, with 8 bases spanning the gap. CDR3 size: 13 residues. Germline lookup yields CDR1 SGHRS and CDR2 YFSETQ. CDR3 in amino acids: CASSSLGQETQYF. DNA of the CDR3: TGCGCCAGCAGCTCCCTAGGTCAAGAGACCCAGTACTTC.

Comments on this clonotype: A much larger clone differs by one base, so this may be a read error. The V call is TRBV6-1, the J call TRBJ2-1; D possibly uses TRBD1 or TRBD2 (5 bases each). V shed 6 bases and J shed 2 bases, with 14 bases lying between them. The germline CDR1 and CDR2 sequences are MNHNS and SASEGT. The CDR3 loop spans 15 amino acids. The CDR3 coding sequence is TGTGCCAGCAGCGCCCAGGGAGTAGCCTACAATGAGCAGTTCTTC. This sequence encodes CASSAQGVAYNEQFF.

This clonotype was found a few times. The chain couples TRBV7-3 to TRBJ1-6; a possible D gene is TRBD1 (6 bases). Germline V gene sequence: CDR1 SGHTA, CDR2 FQGTGA. This CDR3 has 11 amino acids. V dropped 5 bases and J dropped 18 bases, with 14 bases sitting between them. The CDR3 sequence: CASSGQGKPHF. The DNA for the CDR3 is TGTGCCAGCAGCGGGCAGGGGAAACCCCACTTT.

This clonotype was seen many times. The chain couples TRBV6-5 to TRBJ1-6; D is uncertain. This CDR3 contains 14 residues. Germline CDR1 and CDR2: MNHEY and SVGAGI. The V gene lost 6 bases and the J gene lost 12 bases, with 18 bases spanning the gap. The CDR3: CASSIPLGKRPLHF. Written as DNA, the CDR3 is TGTGCCAGCAGCATCCCCCTGGGGAAGCGACCCCTCCACTTT.

In this sample, this clonotype turned up many times. The chain links TRBV6-2 or TRBV6-3 to TRBJ2-3; TRBD1 matches at 9 bases. V lost 6 bases to trimming and J lost 5 bases; unmatched junction nucleotides: 12. There are 16 residues in the CDR3. Germline lookup yields CDR1 MNHEY and CDR2 SVGEGT. The CDR3 bases are TGTGCCAGCAGCCAAACCACAGGGGGCGTTCAAGATACGCAGTATTTT. This encodes CASSQTTGGVQDTQYF.

This clonotype was found many times. V usage is TRBV29-1 and J usage is TRBJ2-1; D call uncertain. There are 10 residues in the CDR3. V lost 6 bases and J 9 bases, leaving 9 bases between the germline ends. In germline, CDR1 is SQVTM, CDR2 ANQGSEA. The CDR3 here is CSVLRVEQFF. Here the CDR3 DNA reads TGCAGCGTCTTAAGAGTTGAGCAGTTCTTC.

This clonotype has a count of ten or more. This chain uses TRBV6-1 with TRBJ1-2; D may be TRBD1 (6 bases). The CDR3 has 16 amino acids. Between the trimmed V and J ends, which lost 0 bases and 5 bases, there was a span of 16 bases. Germline CDR1 and CDR2: MNHNS and SASEGT. This CDR3 reads CASSEAAPGDRYGYTF. The CDR3 region has the DNA TGTGCCAGCAGTGAAGCGGCGCCAGGGGATCGGTATGGCTACACCTTC.

This clonotype was seen ten or more times. The rearrangement joins TRBV5-4 to TRBJ1-2; D unresolved. The CDR3 sequence is 16 residues long. Trimming removed 4 bases from V and 4 bases from J, with 20 bases in between. Germline V gene lookup returns CDR1 SGHNT and CDR2 YYREEE (reference sequence). The CDR3 here is CASSPGGQNVGYGYTF. In DNA, the CDR3 is TGTGCCAGCAGCCCAGGTGGGCAGAATGTCGGCTATGGCTACACCTTC.

The chain couples TRBV28 to TRBJ2-5; 10 bases are shared with TRBD2. The germline V gene has CDR1 MDHEN and CDR2 SYDVKM. This CDR3 has 15 amino acids. After removal of 4 bases from V and 4 bases from J, the junction contained 6 bases not matched to a gene. The DNA for the CDR3 is TGTGCCAGCAGTTCCAGACTAGCGGGTCGAGAGACCCAGTACTTC. This sequence encodes CASSSRLAGRETQYF.

This clonotype was seen a few times. The rearrangement joins TRBV15 to TRBJ1-5, with D hard to call. With 4 bases removed from V and 3 bases from J, the gap between germline ends came to 10 bases. CDR1 LNHNV and CDR2 YYDKDF come from the germline V gene (reference sequence). This CDR3 has 14 residues. The DNA of the CDR3 is TGTGCCACCAGCAAGATTAGGGACAATCAGCCCCAGCATTTT. Its protein is CATSKIRDNQPQHF.

This clonotype has ten or more counts. The chain links TRBV3-1 to TRBJ1-1; TRBD1 matches at 8 bases. J lost 4 bases, V lost 1 base, and 2 bases had no gene match. CDR1 and CDR2 (germline): LGHDT, YNNKEL (reference sequence). CDR3 length equals 14 residues. The CDR3 nucleotides are TGTGCCAGCAGCCAAGGACAGGGGTCCACTGAAGCTTTCTTT. Amino acid sequence: CASSQGQGSTEAFF.

This clonotype appeared many times. The chain combines TRBV27 with TRBJ1-1; tentatively, D is TRBD1 (5 bases). The CDR3 contains 14 residues. CDR1 and CDR2 from the germline V gene are MNHEY and SMNVEV (reference sequence). Trimming took 3 bases from V and 5 from J, leaving 13 bases between them. CDR3 DNA sequence: TGTGCCAGCAGTTTTGGCAGGGTATCGACTGAAGCTTTCTTT. Translated, it gives CASSFGRVSTEAFF.

This clonotype has more than one count but fewer than ten. This chain links TRBV5-1 with TRBJ2-7, with a tentative D call TRBD2 (6 bases). Germline V CDR1 and CDR2: SGHRS, YFSETQ. The CDR3 is 13 residues long. V gave up 4 bases and J gave up 7 bases, with 15 bases separating them. The CDR3 DNA sequence: TGCGCCAGCAGCCGGGGAGGTCGCGGGGAGCAGTACTTC. Translation gives CASSRGGRGEQYF.

This clonotype was observed a handful of times. A junction boundary mismatches the germline segment, possibly from a read error. This sequence joins TRBV5-1 and TRBJ2-3, with a possible D match to TRBD1 (6 bases). The CDR3 is 15 amino acids. Germline V gene sequence: CDR1 SGHRS, CDR2 YFSETQ. CDR3 region: CASSLGTSRTDTQYF. The CDR3 nucleotides read TGCGCCAGCAGTTTGGGGACATCTCGCACAGATACGCAGTATTTT. The full variable domain, with the rest looked up from reference TRBV5-1 and TRBJ2-3, is KAGVTQTPRYLIKTRGQQVTLSCSPISGHRSVSWYQQTPGQGLQFLFEYFSETQRNKGNFPGRFSGRQFSNSRSEMNVSTLELGDSALYLCASSLGTSRTDTQYFGPGTRLTVL.

The table lists this clonotype with many counts. The chain links TRBV5-1 to TRBJ2-7; D is possibly TRBD2 (6 bases). Trimming removed 2 bases from V and 2 bases from J, with 14 bases in between. This CDR3 comprises 15 residues. Germline V gene sequence: CDR1 SGHRS, CDR2 YFSETQ. The CDR3 bases are TGCGCCAGCAGCTTCCGGGATAGCGGTACCTACGAGCAGTACTTC. Protein product: CASSFRDSGTYEQYF.

This clonotype turned up a few times. The CDR3 loop is CASSRTTQGSGNTIYF. The CDR3 bases are TGTGCCAGCAGTCGAACTACACAGGGCTCTGGAAACACCATATATTTT. The chain couples TRBV6-5 to TRBJ1-3; TRBD1 might be the D (6 bases). CDR3 length: 16 amino acids. The germline V gene encodes CDR1 MNHEY and CDR2 SVGAGI. V was trimmed by 5 bases and J by 0 bases, leaving 14 bases between them.

This clonotype occurred many times. The chain joins TRBV29-1 to TRBJ1-4, with TRBD1 matching over 7 bases. V trimming: 6 bases; J trimming: 0 bases; junction bases outside the gene matches: 7. CDR3 length equals 15 residues. Germline loops: CDR1 SQVTM, CDR2 ANQGSEA. The CDR3 DNA sequence: TGCAGCGTCCAAACGGGACAGACAACTAATGAAAAACTGTTTTTT. It specifies CSVQTGQTTNEKLFF.

This clonotype has a count of ten or more. CDR3 amino acids: CASSRAGQANYGYTF. The DNA for the CDR3 is TGTGCCAGCAGTCGGGCGGGACAGGCGAACTATGGCTACACCTTC. The V gene is TRBV28, the J gene TRBJ1-2; 8 nucleotides align to TRBD1. Germline CDR1 reads MDHEN; CDR2 reads SYDVKM. The CDR3 is 15 amino acids. V dropped 5 bases and J dropped 2; count of bases not matched to a gene: 7.

The chain uses TRBV10-3 and TRBJ2-6; the D is unclear. The CDR3 contains 14 residues. CDR1 is ENHRY, CDR2 SYGVKD, per germline. Between the trimmed V and J ends, which lost 3 bases and 3 bases, there was a span of 6 bases. CDR3 DNA: TGTGCCATCAGTGAAGGGAATGGGGCCAACGTCCTGACTTTC. Amino acid sequence: CAISEGNGANVLTF.

Only a few counts were recorded for this clonotype. V and J are TRBV27 and TRBJ2-3; 8 nucleotides agree with TRBD1. This CDR3 spans 15 amino acids. Germline V CDR1 and CDR2: MNHEY, SMNVEV (reference sequence). Germline trimming cut 6 bases from V and 2 bases from J; bases unmatched to any gene: 7. The CDR3 is CASSDRGLPTDTQYF. The CDR3 DNA follows: TGTGCCAGCAGCGACAGGGGTCTACCCACAGATACGCAGTATTTT.

This clonotype occurred many times. The V gene is TRBV7-9, the J gene TRBJ2-7; no clear D. The CDR3 has 14 amino acids. The germline CDR1 and CDR2 sequences are SEHNR and FQNEAQ (reference sequence). The V end was cut by 1 base, the J end by 5 bases, with 12 bases between. This CDR3 is CASSLGGSLNEQYF. The CDR3 coding sequence is TGTGCCAGCAGCTTAGGAGGCAGCCTGAACGAGCAGTACTTC.